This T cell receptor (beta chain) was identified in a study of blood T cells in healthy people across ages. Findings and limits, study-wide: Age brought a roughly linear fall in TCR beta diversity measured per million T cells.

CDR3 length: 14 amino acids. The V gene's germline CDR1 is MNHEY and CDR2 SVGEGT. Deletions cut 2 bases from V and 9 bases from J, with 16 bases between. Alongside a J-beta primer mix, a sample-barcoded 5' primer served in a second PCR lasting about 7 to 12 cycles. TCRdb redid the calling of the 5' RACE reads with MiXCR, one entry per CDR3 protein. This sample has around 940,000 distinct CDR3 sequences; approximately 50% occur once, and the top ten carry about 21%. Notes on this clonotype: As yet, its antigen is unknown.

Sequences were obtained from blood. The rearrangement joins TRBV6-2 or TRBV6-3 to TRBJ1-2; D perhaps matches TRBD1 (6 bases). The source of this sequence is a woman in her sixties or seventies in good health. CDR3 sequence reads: CASSYALTGIRYTF. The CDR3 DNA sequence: TGTGCCAGCAGTTACGCCCTTACAGGGATTCGCTACACCTTC.